These 9 T cell receptor beta chains came from one sample sequenced in a study of spatial heterogeneity in lung cancer. TCRdb analysed the 5' RACE reads with MiXCR anew, one entry per CDR3 protein. The sample has around 47,000 distinct CDR3 sequences, roughly 7% seen once. The time point was: blood at routine non-recurrence follow-up after resection. Whole RNA from tumor, nontumor lung or frozen PBMC was sequenced unsorted. The sample consisted of PBMCs, taken at follow-up. These receptors were collected from a female donor with early-stage non-small cell lung cancer.

This clonotype was found many times. The chain recombines TRBV20-1 with TRBJ2-2; D is perhaps TRBD2 (5 bases). From germline, CDR1 is DFQATT and CDR2 SNEGSKA (reference sequence). This CDR3 region has 12 residues. V lost 7 bases, J lost 6 bases, and 12 bases lay in between. The CDR3 sequence: CSGRRGSGELFF. In DNA form, the CDR3 reads TGCAGTGGCAGACGGGGTTCCGGGGAGCTGTTTTTT.

This clonotype was counted ten times or more. The rearrangement links TRBV11-2 to TRBJ1-2; possibly TRBD1 for D (6 bases). This CDR3 region has 15 residues. Germline CDR1 SGHAT, CDR2 FQNNGV. V was pared by 1 base and J by 4 bases, with 13 bases between. This CDR3 reads CASSLGNRASYGYTF. CDR3 DNA sequence: TGTGCCAGCAGCTTAGGCAACAGGGCTTCCTATGGCTACACCTTC.

The V gene is TRBV5-1, the J gene TRBJ2-1; D remains ambiguous. V was pared by 2 bases and J by 5 bases, with 8 bases between. The CDR3 runs to 13 residues. The V gene's germline CDR1 is SGHRS and CDR2 YFSETQ. The CDR3 sequence is CASSFGQNNEQFF. The DNA for the CDR3 is TGCGCCAGCAGCTTCGGGCAGAACAATGAGCAGTTCTTC.

This clonotype was detected ten times or more. The chain carries TRBV3-1 and TRBJ2-7; possible D gene TRBD1, 5 bases. CDR1 and CDR2 (germline): LGHDT, YNNKEL (reference sequence). The V end was cut by 4 bases, the J end by 4 bases, with 11 bases between. The CDR3 has 13 amino acids. The CDR3 here is CASSLGQFYEQYF. The CDR3 nucleotides are TGTGCCAGCAGCCTCGGACAATTTTACGAGCAGTACTTC.

The rearrangement joins TRBV19 to TRBJ1-4; D remains unclear. V was pared by 5 bases and J by 10 bases, with 17 bases between. The CDR3 has 14 amino acids. The V gene's germline CDR1 is LNHDA and CDR2 SQIVND (reference sequence). The CDR3 DNA reads TGTGCCAGTAGTCTGGAACCGGGGAACCGAAAACTGTTTTTT. It encodes CASSLEPGNRKLFF.

The rearrangement links TRBV9 to TRBJ2-2; 7 bases agree with TRBD2. The germline V gene has CDR1 SGDLS and CDR2 YYNGEE. The CDR3 runs 15 residues. The J segment lost 0 bases and the V segment lost 8 bases, leaving 7 bases of the junction unmatched. The CDR3, as DNA: TGTGCCAGTGGGCGGCGGGGGTCGAACACCGGGGAGCTGTTTTTT. It yields the protein CASGRRGSNTGELFF. Variable domain in full (rest from reference TRBV9 and TRBJ2-2): DSGVTQTPKHLITATGQRVTLRCSPRSGDLSVYWYQQSLDQGLQFLIQYYNGEERAKGNILERFSAQQFPDLHSELNLSSLELGDSALYFCASGRRGSNTGELFFGEGSRLTVL.

This clonotype appeared many times. This chain connects TRBV7-3 to TRBJ2-2, with D possibly being TRBD1 or TRBD2 (5 bases each). CDR3 length equals 16 residues. Germline values: CDR1 SGHTA, CDR2 FQGTGA. The V and J ends lost 5 bases and 0 bases respectively, with 13 bases between them. CDR3 protein: CASSQVGVTNTGELFF. The DNA of the CDR3 is TGTGCCAGCAGCCAGGTGGGGGTCACGAACACCGGGGAGCTGTTTTTT.

This clonotype was found many times. The chain is built from TRBV6-2 or TRBV6-3 and TRBJ2-7; D not resolved. The CDR3 covers 14 residues. The V gene's germline CDR1 is MNHEY and CDR2 SVGEGT. Trimming removed 2 bases from V and 4 bases from J, with 12 bases in between. CDR3 nucleotides: TGTGCCAGCAGTTACGAGAGTTTCAGTTACGAGCAGTACTTC. Encoded protein: CASSYESFSYEQYF.

This clonotype has at least ten counts. The rearrangement uses TRBV6-5 and TRBJ2-1; maybe TRBD1 (6 bases). Per the germline V gene, CDR1 is MNHEY and CDR2 is SVGAGI. The CDR3 contains 14 residues. V dropped 8 bases and J dropped 4 bases, with 15 bases sitting between them. CDR3 bases: TGTGCCAGCCTCCCTGGTCAGGGGTACAATGAGCAGTTCTTC. It is translated as CASLPGQGYNEQFF.